Listed below are T cell receptor beta chains from one sample, sequenced in a study of OX40 agonist ivuxolimab in advanced cancers. Produced via immunoSEQ multiplex PCR; TCRdb's table is partial and in-frame only. The table records under 85,000 clones, approximately 86% of them present only once. The source material was CD4+ or CD8+ T cells sorted from blood, sampled in a trial of the OX40 agonist ivuxolimab. These receptors were collected from an adult with an advanced solid tumor such as melanoma, head and neck, liver or kidney cancer. CDR3s include the opening cysteine and the closing phenylalanine or tryptophan. D genes are given only for firm matches. Rows may omit the clone size; those that give it use once, few, many or a size class.

clone size	J gene	V gene	D gene	CDR3 protein	CDR3 DNA
few	TRBJ1-2	TRBV4-2	-	CASGTSGTTNYGYTF	TGTGCCAGCGGAACCTCCGGGACAACTAACTATGGCTACACCTTC
-	TRBJ2-5	TRBV5-1	-	CASREGGGSIETQYF	TGCGCCAGCAGAGAGGGAGGTGGATCAATTGAGACCCAGTACTTC
-	TRBJ1-6	TRBV4-3	-	CASSLAGSNSPLHF	TGCGCCAGCAGCCTGGCGGGGTCCAATTCACCCCTCCACTTT
-	TRBJ2-5	TRBV11-2	-	CASSLTPGGRETQYF	TGTGCCAGCAGCTTAACCCCAGGAGGCAGGGAGACCCAGTACTTC
-	TRBJ1-1	TRBV30	-	CAWSVRQNTEAFF	TGTGCCTGGAGTGTGAGGCAGAACACTGAAGCTTTCTTT
-	TRBJ1-1	TRBV19	-	CASTHLGGGEAFF	TGTGCCAGTACCCACCTAGGGGGGGGTGAAGCTTTCTTT
-	TRBJ2-3	TRBV5-1	-	CASSESTDTQYF	TGCGCCAGCAGCGAAAGCACAGATACGCAGTATTTT
-	TRBJ2-1	TRBV6-6	TRBD1	CASSYSPNRGRDEQFF	TGTGCCAGCAGTTACTCCCCCAACAGGGGGCGCGATGAGCAGTTCTTC
-	TRBJ2-7	TRBV7-3	TRBD1	CASSKGQDYEQYF	TGTGCCAGCAGCAAAGGACAGGACTACGAGCAGTACTTC
-	TRBJ1-5	TRBV6-5	-	CASSYSNSRQPQHF	TGTGCCAGCAGTTACTCGAATTCAAGACAGCCCCAGCATTTT
-	TRBJ1-4	TRBV9	-	CASSPSPGRNEKLFF	TGTGCCAGCAGCCCTTCCCCAGGGAGGAACGAAAAACTGTTTTTT
-	TRBJ2-7	TRBV19	-	CASKGLGPVKITSYEQYF	TGTGCCAGTAAGGGGTTAGGTCCGGTAAAAATAACCTCCTACGAGCAGTACTTC
-	TRBJ2-5	TRBV6-4	-	CASREPLRETQYF	TGTGCCAGCAGAGAACCCCTCCGGGAGACCCAGTACTTC
-	TRBJ2-7	TRBV7-2	TRBD1	CASSLFGQGTHEQYF	TGTGCCAGCAGCTTATTCGGACAGGGGACCCACGAGCAGTACTTC
-	TRBJ1-5	TRBV7-9	-	CASSAGGGLGISNQPQHF	TGTGCCAGCAGCGCGGGAGGGGGATTGGGGATTAGCAATCAGCCCCAGCATTTT
-	TRBJ2-7	TRBV11-2	-	CASSLLGLSYEQYF	TGTGCCAGCAGCTTATTGGGGCTCTCCTACGAGCAGTACTTC
-	TRBJ2-5	TRBV10-3	-	CAISESAGEGETQYF	TGTGCCATCAGTGAGAGCGCAGGGGAGGGGGAGACCCAGTACTTC
-	TRBJ1-1	TRBV2	-	CASSERERTEAFF	TGTGCCAGCAGTGAAAGGGAGAGGACTGAAGCTTTCTTT
-	TRBJ2-7	TRBV10-3	-	CAISDYPEVYEQYF	TGTGCCATCAGTGACTACCCCGAGGTCTACGAGCAGTACTTC
-	TRBJ2-7	TRBV5-1	-	CASSLGTGTYEQYF	TGCGCCAGCAGCTTGGGGACTGGAACCTACGAGCAGTACTTC
-	TRBJ2-1	TRBV18	TRBD1	CASSPRTGIEQFF	TGTGCCAGCTCACCAAGGACAGGGATTGAGCAGTTCTTC
-	TRBJ1-2	TRBV7-9	TRBD1	CASSVDRGLNYGYTF	TGTGCCAGCAGCGTAGACAGGGGGCTCAACTATGGCTACACCTTC
few	TRBJ1-2	TRBV10-2	TRBD1	CASSDLDRGDYTF	TGCGCCAGCAGTGATTTGGACAGGGGGGACTACACCTTC
-	TRBJ1-1	TRBV7-2	-	CASSHARGFGNTEAFF	TGTGCCAGCAGCCACGCGAGGGGCTTTGGGAACACTGAAGCTTTCTTT
-	TRBJ2-7	TRBV28	-	CATEDTSYEQYF	TGTGCCACCGAGGACACCTCCTACGAGCAGTACTTC
-	TRBJ1-6	TRBV5-1	-	CASSLAGADGTGGSPLHF	TGCGCCAGCAGCTTGGCTGGCGCGGACGGGACGGGGGGTTCACCCCTCCACTTT
few	TRBJ1-2	TRBV6-4	-	CASSEVRRRTYGYTF	TGTGCCAGCAGTGAAGTCCGGCGGCGCACCTATGGCTACACCTTC
-	TRBJ1-2	TRBV27	TRBD1	CASSRFTGGPYGYTF	TGTGCCAGCAGTAGGTTCACAGGGGGCCCCTATGGCTACACCTTC
-	TRBJ1-2	TRBV27	-	CASSLKVEGEEGGYTF	TGTGCCAGCAGTTTAAAGGTCGAGGGGGAGGAGGGTGGCTACACCTTC
-	TRBJ2-7	TRBV6-6	-	CASSPPGPPTVEQYF	TGTGCCAGCAGTCCGCCGGGACCGCCCACGGTCGAGCAGTACTTC
-	TRBJ2-5	TRBV5-1	-	CASTPVTGSGETQYF	TGCGCCAGCACTCCGGTGACGGGGTCTGGGGAGACCCAGTACTTC
-	TRBJ2-1	TRBV11-2	TRBD1	CASSLAGQGRPGEQFF	TGTGCCAGCAGCTTGGCGGGACAGGGGCGCCCCGGTGAGCAGTTCTTC
-	TRBJ1-1	TRBV6-6	TRBD1	CASSYEGGASEAFF	TGTGCCAGCAGTTACGAAGGGGGCGCCTCTGAAGCTTTCTTT
-	TRBJ2-3	TRBV9	-	CASSPTLRDGTDTQYF	TGTGCCAGCAGCCCCACACTTCGGGACGGCACAGATACGCAGTATTTT
-	TRBJ2-3	TRBV5-1	TRBD1	CASSLTGGNTDTQYF	TGCGCCAGCAGCTTAACAGGGGGTAACACAGATACGCAGTATTTT
-	TRBJ1-1	TRBV11-2	-	CASSLVDSRGETFF	TGTGCCAGCAGCTTAGTCGACAGTAGGGGGGAGACTTTCTTT
once	TRBJ1-4	TRBV19	-	CASSTQTTNEKLFF	TGTGCCAGTAGTACCCAAACAACTAATGAAAAACTGTTTTTT
-	TRBJ2-3	TRBV10-1	-	CASSDSSTDTQYF	TGCGCCAGCAGTGACTCTAGCACAGATACGCAGTATTTT
-	TRBJ1-1	TRBV19	-	CASIDWGQYSTEAFF	TGTGCCAGTATTGACTGGGGCCAGTATAGCACTGAAGCTTTCTTT
-	TRBJ2-3	TRBV4-3	TRBD1	CASSRGADRVSDTQYF	TGCGCCAGCAGCCGGGGAGCGGACAGGGTGTCAGATACGCAGTATTTT
-	TRBJ2-1	TRBV30	TRBD1	CAWSRDRLNEQFF	TGTGCCTGGAGCCGGGACAGGTTAAATGAGCAGTTCTTC
-	TRBJ1-1	TRBV28	-	CASRLGGMNTEAFF	TGTGCCAGCAGGCTAGGGGGGATGAACACTGAAGCTTTCTTT
-	TRBJ2-3	TRBV7-2	-	CASSAMGGTDTQYF	TGTGCCAGCAGCGCGATGGGCGGCACAGATACGCAGTATTTT
-	TRBJ2-2	TRBV2	TRBD2	CASSAGGPGTGELFF	TGTGCCAGCAGCGCGGGGGGGCCGGGCACCGGGGAGCTGTTTTTT
-	TRBJ2-5	TRBV4-1	-	CASSHLFGAGTQYF	TGCGCCAGCAGCCATCTATTCGGGGCAGGGACCCAGTACTTC
-	TRBJ2-4	TRBV6-1	-	CASSEARSDIQYF	TGTGCCAGCAGTGAAGCCAGATCCGACATTCAGTACTTC
-	TRBJ2-5	TRBV10-3	-	CAISERGLETQYF	TGTGCCATCAGTGAACGGGGGTTGGAGACCCAGTACTTC
once	TRBJ1-5	TRBV7-2	-	CASSLARDSTSNQPQHF	TGTGCCAGCAGCTTAGCGAGGGACTCGACGAGCAATCAGCCCCAGCATTTT
-	TRBJ2-2	TRBV4-2	TRBD1	CASSQEGQGRNTGELFF	TGTGCCAGCAGCCAAGAGGGACAGGGGCGAAACACCGGGGAGCTGTTTTTT
few	TRBJ1-4	TRBV19	-	CASSTELREKLFF	TGTGCCAGTAGTACGGAGCTTCGGGAAAAACTGTTTTTT
-	TRBJ2-1	TRBV18	-	CASSPPGGGEQFF	TGTGCCAGCTCACCACCTGGCGGCGGTGAGCAGTTCTTC
-	TRBJ2-1	TRBV5-1	-	CASSFMGENEQFF	TGCGCCAGCAGCTTCATGGGGGAAAATGAGCAGTTCTTC
few	TRBJ2-7	TRBV7-9	-	CASSSFSGDAYEQYF	TGTGCCAGCAGCTCTTTCTCCGGGGATGCCTACGAGCAGTACTTC
-	TRBJ2-1	TRBV7-3	TRBD1	CASSLSGQGTYNEQFF	TGTGCCAGCAGCTTATCGGGACAGGGGACGTACAATGAGCAGTTCTTC
-	TRBJ1-1	TRBV9	-	CASSAIPGGGNTEAFF	TGTGCCAGCAGCGCTATACCGGGAGGCGGAAACACTGAAGCTTTCTTT